This record concerns one T cell receptor (beta chain) sequence. Original handling: Reference gene primer amplification in the assay estimated nucleated cell counts. Only in-frame clones appear in the TCRdb table, and some are missing; sequencing was by immunoSEQ multiplex PCR. The D gene and trimming were derived from the DNA, and the V and J assignments and clone size from that table. The table lists 150,000 to 200,000 clones, about 80% of them singletons. These data come from a study of blood T cell repertoires in COVID-19. This clonotype was obtained from a woman older than 75 with acute or convalescent COVID-19. The sample consisted of peripheral blood.

The CDR3 region has the DNA TGTGCCAGCAGCTCAAGCACAGGACAAGCTAACTATGGCTACACCTTC. Protein product: CASSSSTGQANYGYTF. The gene calls are TRBV5-4 and TRBJ1-2, with TRBD1 as a possible D gene (5 bases). The V gene lost 3 bases and the J gene lost 0 bases, with 15 bases spanning the gap. The CDR3 has 16 amino acids. Germline V gene lookup returns CDR1 SGHNT and CDR2 YYREEE (reference sequence). Full variable domain (missing parts from reference TRBV5-4 and TRBJ1-2): ETGVTQSPTHLIKTRGQQVTLRCSSQSGHNTVSWYQQALGQGPQFIFQYYREEENGRGNFPPRFSGLQFPNYSSELNVNALELDDSALYLCASSSSTGQANYGYTFGSGTRLTVV.